The T cell receptor (beta chain) under discussion was sequenced for a study of T cell responses to AZD1222 COVID-19 vaccine. Overall study: Pooling covered second doses at about 4 or about 12 weeks.

Concerning this clone: Its antigen remains unidentified.

Germline loops: CDR1 SGHRS, CDR2 YFSETQ. This CDR3 spans 15 amino acids. Between the trimmed V and J ends, which lost 6 bases and 0 bases, there was a span of 14 bases. Sequenced by immunoSEQ multiplex PCR; TCRdb stores in-frame clones only, minus some. Of some 190,000 clones listed, around 87% are singletons. Points from the study as a whole: The study found Spike-specific TCR breadth and depth rose after two AZD1222 doses. Among those given AZD1222, only six were seropositive at baseline. No day 14 peak samples; only post-peak repertoires were characterized.

V gene TRBV5-1 combines with J gene TRBJ2-3, with D perhaps matching TRBD2 (5 bases). The sample was peripheral blood, taken on day 0 of AZD1222 vaccination. The receptor's source is an adult in good health. Here the CDR3 DNA reads TGCGCCAGCACAACGGGGTCCGCTAGCACAGATACGCAGTATTTT. This gives the protein CASTTGSASTDTQYF.